The T cell receptor (beta chain) described here comes from a study of blood T cell repertoires in COVID-19. Study information: Collection of acute and convalescent COVID-19 samples took place in the United States, Italy and Spain. T cells, B-cell-depleted T cells, or PBMCs provided the cDNA or gDNA that served as material.

The CDR3 extends over 15 amino acids. J was trimmed by 4 bases and V by 4 bases; bases with no gene match: 9. Germline lookup yields CDR1 SGHRS and CDR2 YFSETQ. Per the study methods: Scientists estimated how many nucleated cells there were by amplifying reference gene primers. The data were produced by immunoSEQ multiplex PCR, yet TCRdb's version contains in-frame clones alone and is incomplete. Clone size and the V and J calls come from that table; the DNA yielded D and trimming. The sample holds roughly 220,000 clones; more than 65% are singletons and the top ten take roughly 2.4%. Input material: peripheral blood. The V gene is TRBV5-1, the J gene TRBJ2-5; 8 nucleotides agree with TRBD1. The TCR was taken from a woman in her fifties or sixties with acute or convalescent COVID-19. In DNA form, the CDR3 reads TGCGCCAGCAGCACCTCGACAGGGGTCGGAGAGACCCAGTACTTC. Translating it yields CASSTSTGVGETQYF.